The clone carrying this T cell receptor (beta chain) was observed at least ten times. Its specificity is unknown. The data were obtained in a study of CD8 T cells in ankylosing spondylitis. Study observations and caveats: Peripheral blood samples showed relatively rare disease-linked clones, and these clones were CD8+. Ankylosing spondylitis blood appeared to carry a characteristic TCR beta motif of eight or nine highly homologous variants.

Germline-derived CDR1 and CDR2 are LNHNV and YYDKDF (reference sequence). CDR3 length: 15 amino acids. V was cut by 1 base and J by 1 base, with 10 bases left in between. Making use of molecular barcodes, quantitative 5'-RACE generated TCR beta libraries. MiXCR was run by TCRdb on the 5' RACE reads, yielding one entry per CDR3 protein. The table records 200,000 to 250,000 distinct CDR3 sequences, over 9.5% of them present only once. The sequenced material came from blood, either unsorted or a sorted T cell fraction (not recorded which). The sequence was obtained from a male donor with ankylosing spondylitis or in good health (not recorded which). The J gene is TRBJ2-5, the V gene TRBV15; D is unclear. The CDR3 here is CATSRVPSFQETQYF. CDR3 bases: TGTGCCACCAGCAGAGTCCCATCTTTCCAAGAGACCCAGTACTTC.